This T cell receptor (beta chain) came from a study of blood T cell repertoires in COVID-19. For the study at large: Whether acute or convalescent, the COVID-19 samples came from the United States, Italy and Spain. In each case, the material was cDNA or gDNA derived from T cells, B-cell-depleted T cells, or PBMCs.

In the study's own analysis: Amplified reference gene primers provided the basis for estimating nucleated cell counts. TCRdb keeps only in-frame clones here, not all; method: immunoSEQ multiplex PCR. V, J and clone size are taken as reported in that table, and D and trimming were inferred from the DNA itself. The table lists about 350,000 clones, about 91% of them singletons. Germline assignment: CDR1 MNHEY and CDR2 SMNVEV (reference sequence). The CDR3 runs to 18 residues. Unmatched junction bases numbered 15, after V lost 5 bases and J lost 2 bases. Those enrolled in Seattle joined during active infection and were followed longitudinally afterward.

The chain recombines TRBV27 with TRBJ2-3; 8 bases agree with TRBD2. The sample taken for sequencing was peripheral blood. The receptor's source is a man aged 25 to 45 with COVID-19, enrolled during active disease. In DNA form, the CDR3 reads TGTGCCAGCAGTCGACACGGACTAGCCGATTCCAACACAGATACGCAGTATTTT. Translating it yields CASSRHGLADSNTDTQYF.